Sequencing of this TCR beta chain was carried out in a study of CD8+ T cells in alopecia areata. At the level of the study: C3H/HeJ graft donors with spontaneous alopecia, aged roughly 6-13 months, supplied skin that was transplanted onto female C3H/HeJ mice aged roughly 7-10 weeks.

This clone showed up just a few times. Its antigen is unknown. Germline and genes: mouse. The read stops 4 residues short of the end of the CDR3; the missing end is completed from the germline J gene. RNA extraction and reverse transcription yielded cDNA as sequencing template. The repertoire was sequenced with immunoSEQ multiplex PCR; TCRdb's copy has only in-frame clones and lacks some. This sample shows around 300,000 clones and no singletons; about 1.2% rests with the ten largest. It was with CD4, CD8alpha, NKG2D, NKG2ACE and other markers that pooled cutaneous lymph node cells were sorted. From germline, CDR1 is FNHDT and CDR2 SITEND (reference sequence). This CDR3 is 14 amino acids long. Trimming cost V 3 bases and J 3 bases, with 11 bases left between them. Study-level findings and limits: Compared with mice, patients displayed less clear TCR sharing, possibly for HLA-related reasons. It was lesional scalp, especially alopecia totalis/universalis, that showed higher clonality than normal scalp. Sequence data from scalp samples additionally include resident alphabeta T cells of normal skin.

The genes are TRBV19 and TRBJ2-3; D possibly corresponds to TRBD1 (6 bases). The source is a C3H/HeJ mouse with alopecia areata. This mouse strain has H2-k as its MHC haplotype. Sequenced: CD4+ T cells sorted from a lymph node. CDR3 DNA (partial): TGTGCCAGCAGTAAGACAGGAGAGGCAGAA. It is translated as CASSKTGEAE. The CDR3 as a whole reads CASSKTGEAETLYF. The full variable domain, in which reference TRBV19 and TRBJ2-3 provide the parts outside the CDR3, is GGIITQTPKFLIGQEGQKLTLKCQQNFNHDTMYWYRQDSGKGLRLIYYSITENDLQKGDLSEGYDASREKKSSFSLTVTSAQKNEMAVFLCASSKTGEAETLYFGSGTRLTVL.